The 26 T cell receptor beta chains below were found in one sample sequenced in a study of blood T cell repertoires in COVID-19. The repertoire was sequenced with immunoSEQ multiplex PCR; TCRdb's copy has only in-frame clones and lacks some. The sample holds some 350,000 clones, around 91% seen once. The sequenced sample was peripheral blood. The receptors derive from a man aged 18 to 30 with active or convalescent COVID-19.

With respect to this clone: The junction differs from germline at one of its ends, possibly a read error. The V call is TRBV7-9, the J call TRBJ1-2; tentative D call: TRBD1 (5 bases). Germline CDR1 SEHNR, CDR2 FQNEAQ (reference sequence). This CDR3 is 13 amino acids long. Written as DNA, the CDR3 is TGTGCCAGCAGCTTAGAGGGGATAGATGGCTTCACCTTC. It translates to CASSLEGIDGFTF.

The chain combines TRBV4-3 with TRBJ1-2, with D possibly being TRBD1 (6 bases). Germline CDR1 LGHNA, CDR2 YSLEER. CDR3 size: 15 residues. V was pared by 0 bases and J by 0 bases, with 8 bases between. CDR3 region: CASSQETGANYGYTF. DNA of the CDR3: TGCGCCAGCAGCCAAGAGACAGGAGCTAACTATGGCTACACCTTC.

This chain joins TRBV7-8 and TRBJ2-7; 7 bases line up with TRBD2. From germline, CDR1 is SGHVS and CDR2 FQNEAQ. V gave up 5 bases and J gave up 2 bases; unmatched junction bases: 9. This CDR3 is built from 15 residues. CDR3 residues: CASSQSGTKTYEQYF. The CDR3 region has the DNA TGTGCCAGCAGCCAATCCGGGACTAAGACCTACGAGCAGTACTTC.

The chain uses TRBV5-6 and TRBJ2-7; D is perhaps TRBD2 (5 bases). The CDR3 runs 12 residues. Germline loops: CDR1 SGHDT, CDR2 YYEEEE. Between the trimmed V and J ends, which lost 1 base and 6 bases, there was a span of 8 bases. The CDR3 loop reads CASSLPAGEQYF. The CDR3, as DNA: TGTGCCAGCAGCTTGCCCGCGGGCGAGCAGTACTTC.

The chain has TRBV7-8 and TRBJ2-1, with 7 bases identical to TRBD1. The CDR3 contains 15 residues. J gave up 4 bases and V 1 base, and 4 bases lay outside the gene matches. Germline V gene lookup returns CDR1 SGHVS and CDR2 FQNEAQ. For the CDR3, the DNA is TGTGCCAGCAGCTTAGTGCAGGGGGAATACAATGAGCAGTTCTTC. This translates into CASSLVQGEYNEQFF.

The chain is built from TRBV19 and TRBJ2-2; no clear D. CDR1 LNHDA and CDR2 SQIVND come from the germline V gene (reference sequence). With 4 bases removed from V and 4 bases from J, the gap between germline ends came to 13 bases. The length of the CDR3 is 15 residues. CDR3 residues: CASSRAGVSTGELFF. DNA of the CDR3: TGTGCCAGTAGTAGGGCTGGCGTTAGCACCGGGGAGCTGTTTTTT.

V usage is TRBV27 and J usage is TRBJ2-1; 8 bases match TRBD2. Looked up from germline, CDR1 is MNHEY and CDR2 is SMNVEV (reference sequence). V was clipped by 2 bases and J by 3 bases; unmatched bases: 3. This CDR3 contains 15 residues. CDR3 sequence: CASSLVGTSYNEQFF. Written as DNA, the CDR3 is TGTGCCAGCAGTTTAGTTGGGACTAGCTACAATGAGCAGTTCTTC.

The rearrangement uses TRBV5-6 and TRBJ2-2, with D possibly being TRBD2 (6 bases). Germline loops: CDR1 SGHDT, CDR2 YYEEEE. This CDR3 comprises 15 residues. Deletions cut 6 bases from V and 3 bases from J, with 15 bases between. CDR3 protein: CASNQGGAYTGELFF. The CDR3 DNA reads as TGTGCCAGCAACCAAGGAGGGGCATACACCGGGGAGCTGTTTTTT.

The V gene is TRBV10-2, the J gene TRBJ1-5; TRBD1 matches at 9 bases. V shed 3 bases, J shed 1 base, and the junction held 7 bases outside the gene matches. This CDR3 comprises 17 residues. Per the germline V gene, CDR1 is WSHSY and CDR2 is SAAADI. DNA for the CDR3: TGCGCCAGCAGTGATCTTCAGGACAGGGGAAGCAATCAGCCCCAGCATTTT. Protein: CASSDLQDRGSNQPQHF.

In its sample, this clone was seen once. This rearrangement joins TRBV24-1 to TRBJ1-2; the match to TRBD1 covers 8 bases. Unmatched junction bases numbered 10, after V lost 6 bases and J lost 5 bases. The CDR3 sequence is 15 residues long. In germline, CDR1 is KGHDR, CDR2 SFDVKD. The DNA for the CDR3 is TGTGCCACCAGTCACCGACAGGGGATAGATTATGGCTACACCTTC. Residues: CATSHRQGIDYGYTF.

Notes on this clone: Mismatch with germline at one junction end may stem from a read error. The chain links TRBV11-2 to TRBJ2-6, with D possibly TRBD1 on 6 matching bases. Per the germline V gene, CDR1 is SGHAT and CDR2 is FQNNGV. The CDR3 runs 17 residues. CDR3 residues: CASSLTGILSGANVLTF. As DNA, the CDR3 is TGTGCCAGCAGCTTGACAGGAATTCTCTCTGGGGCCAACGTGCTGACTTTC.

V gene TRBV3-1 (or the pseudogene TRBV3-2) combines with J gene TRBJ1-1, with D unresolved. V lost 2 bases to trimming and J lost 8 bases, with 9 bases between them. The CDR3 contains 12 residues. Germline CDR1 LGHDT, CDR2 YNNKEL (reference sequence). The CDR3 bases are TGTGCCAGCAGCCAACTTCAGCGCGAAGCTTTCTTT. Translation: CASSQLQREAFF.

This chain connects TRBV9 to TRBJ1-3; D might be TRBD1 (5 bases). This CDR3 contains 15 residues. Germline lookup yields CDR1 SGDLS and CDR2 YYNGEE. V shed 0 bases and J shed 1 base, with 8 bases lying between them. CDR3 sequence: CASSVAEGSGNTIYF. CDR3 bases: TGTGCCAGCAGCGTAGCGGAGGGGTCTGGAAACACCATATATTTT.

The V call is TRBV6-2 or TRBV6-3, the J call TRBJ2-3, with 9 nucleotides matching TRBD2. This CDR3 contains 15 residues. J gave up 7 bases and V 6 bases, and 11 bases lay outside the gene matches. Germline V gene lookup returns CDR1 MNHEY and CDR2 SVGEGT. The CDR3 loop is CASSSNSGGVNTQYF. The DNA for the CDR3 is TGTGCCAGCAGCAGTAATAGCGGGGGAGTAAATACGCAGTATTTT.

The CDR3 protein is CASSLSGQRNTEAFF. In DNA, the CDR3 is TGTGCCAGCAGCCTAAGTGGGCAGAGGAACACTGAAGCTTTCTTT. The V gene is TRBV9, the J gene TRBJ1-1; D is undetermined. Per germline, CDR1 SGDLS and CDR2 YYNGEE. The V end lost 4 bases, the J end lost 1 base, and 14 bases lay between the germline ends. This CDR3 region has 15 residues.

The V call is TRBV7-2, the J call TRBJ2-5, with 8 bases lining up with TRBD2. Looked up from germline, CDR1 is SGHTA and CDR2 is FQGNSA. With 7 bases clipped from V and 3 bases from J, the junction kept 10 bases outside the gene matches. The CDR3 is 15 residues long. CDR3 loop: CASTRGGGSKETQYF. Here the CDR3 DNA reads TGTGCCAGCACCCGGGGGGGAGGATCGAAAGAGACCCAGTACTTC.

This clone appeared a few times. The V and J genes are TRBV28 and TRBJ1-5, with 8 bases lining up with TRBD1. The CDR3 spans 15 residues. V trimming: 7 bases; J trimming: 4 bases; junction bases outside the gene matches: 9. Germline CDR1 MDHEN, CDR2 SYDVKM. CDR3 coding DNA: TGTGCCAGCACTACAGCCGGGACAGGTAATCAGCCCCAGCATTTT. This gives the protein CASTTAGTGNQPQHF.

The J gene is TRBJ2-5, the V gene TRBV6-4; tentative D call: TRBD2 (6 bases). Germline V gene lookup returns CDR1 MRHNA and CDR2 SNTAGT. The CDR3 consists of 15 residues. Trimming shortened V by 0 bases and J by 5 bases, and 13 bases separated the two germline ends. CDR3 bases: TGTGCCAGCAGTGACTCGTTGACGGGGAGGGAGACCCAGTACTTC. This codes for CASSDSLTGRETQYF.

The rearrangement links TRBV5-1 to TRBJ2-7; perhaps TRBD2 as D (6 bases). V was cut by 0 bases and J by 2 bases, with 18 bases left in between. CDR3 size: 17 residues. Germline V gene sequence: CDR1 SGHRS, CDR2 YFSETQ. The CDR3 here is CASSLVGSALWAYEQYF. CDR3 DNA: TGCGCCAGCAGCTTGGTCGGGAGCGCGCTTTGGGCCTACGAGCAGTACTTC. Complete variable domain (other parts from reference TRBV5-1 and TRBJ2-7): KAGVTQTPRYLIKTRGQQVTLSCSPISGHRSVSWYQQTPGQGLQFLFEYFSETQRNKGNFPGRFSGRQFSNSRSEMNVSTLELGDSALYLCASSLVGSALWAYEQYFGPGTRLTVT.

This chain connects TRBV19 to TRBJ1-1; D is possibly TRBD1 (6 bases). Trimming pared 4 bases from V and 4 bases from J, leaving 16 bases between. CDR3 length: 15 amino acids. CDR1 is LNHDA and CDR2 is SQIVND in the germline V gene (reference sequence). This CDR3 is CASSTRGGSVTEAFF. DNA of the CDR3: TGTGCCAGTAGTACGAGGGGGGGATCAGTCACTGAAGCTTTCTTT.

The chain is built from TRBV12-5 and TRBJ2-5, with a tentative D call TRBD1 (6 bases). Trimming removed 2 bases from V and 2 bases from J, with 15 bases in between. The CDR3 is 16 amino acids. CDR1 and CDR2 (germline): LGHNT, FRNRAP. The CDR3 loop is CASGLNVGTLQETQYF. CDR3 in DNA: TGTGCTAGTGGTTTGAACGTCGGGACACTACAAGAGACCCAGTACTTC.

The chain couples TRBV18 to TRBJ2-5; 9 nucleotides match TRBD2. The CDR3 contains 17 residues. V lost 3 bases and J lost 4; bases outside the gene matches: 12. Germline CDR1 reads KGHSH; CDR2 reads LQKENI. DNA of the CDR3: TGTGCCAGCTCACCCATGGTAGCGGGAGAAGGTCGAGAGACCCAGTACTTC. Residues: CASSPMVAGEGRETQYF.

The chain couples TRBV3-1 (or the pseudogene TRBV3-2) to TRBJ1-4; D gene unclear. This CDR3 spans 14 amino acids. In germline, CDR1 is LGHDT, CDR2 YNNKEL (reference sequence). The V and J ends lost 3 bases and 9 bases respectively, with 14 bases between them. The CDR3 DNA reads TGTGCCAGCAGCCACGGTACGGGGAGTCAAAAACTGTTTTTT. Residues: CASSHGTGSQKLFF.

The CDR3 region has the DNA TGTGCCAGCAGCGCCGAGAACAATCAGCCCCAGCATTTT. Amino acid sequence: CASSAENNQPQHF. The rearrangement links TRBV5-5 to TRBJ1-5; D is ambiguous. Trimming pared 4 bases from V and 3 bases from J, leaving 8 bases between. The CDR3 is 13 residues long. Germline assignment: CDR1 SGHKS and CDR2 YYEKEE (reference sequence).

The rearrangement joins TRBV11-3 to TRBJ2-7, with D maybe TRBD2 (5 bases). The CDR3 has 14 residues. CDR1 SGHNT and CDR2 YENEEA come from the germline V gene. The germline V and J ends were trimmed by 3 bases and 0 bases, with 9 bases remaining between them. The CDR3 sequence: CASSLGASSYEQYF. The CDR3 coding sequence is TGTGCCAGCAGCTTGGGAGCCAGCTCCTACGAGCAGTACTTC.

The chain is built from TRBV9 and TRBJ2-3; 10 bases fit TRBD2. Germline CDR1 and CDR2: SGDLS and YYNGEE. V shed 6 bases and J 4 bases; nucleotides not matched to a gene: 8. The CDR3 runs 15 residues. For the CDR3, the DNA is TGTGCCAGCACTACCCGAGCGGGGGGGGCAGATACGCAGTATTTT. Protein: CASTTRAGGADTQYF.